This passage covers 7 T cell receptor beta chains from one sample sequenced in a study of cytomegalovirus exposure and HLA in healthy donors. The PCR ran on 60 Vbeta and 13 Jbeta primers. Method: immunoSEQ multiplex PCR; TCRdb's copy keeps in-frame clones and lacks some. There are 90,000 to 140,000 clones in the sample; 76% occur only once, and more than 8% lies in the top ten. Sequencing used PBMCs. Source of these receptors: a middle-aged man in good health and CMV-seropositive.

The chain combines TRBV7-6 with TRBJ1-5, with D unresolved. V was clipped by 6 bases and J by 6 bases, with 15 bases between them. The CDR3 runs 14 residues. The germline CDR1 and CDR2 sequences are SGHVS and FNYEAQ. CDR3 loop: CASSPTGFGQPQHF. CDR3 nucleotide sequence: TGTGCCAGCAGTCCAACGGGGTTTGGTCAGCCCCAGCATTTT.

The rearrangement uses TRBV30 and TRBJ2-2; TRBD1 matches at 8 bases. Losses at the gene ends were 5 bases for V and 5 bases for J; bases not matched to a gene: 10. CDR1 GTSNPN and CDR2 SVGIG come from the germline V gene (reference sequence). The CDR3 totals 15 residues. As DNA, the CDR3 is TGTGCCTGGTCAACAGGGGGTAGGAGGACCGGGGAGCTGTTTTTT. It is translated as CAWSTGGRRTGELFF. Variable domain in full (rest from reference TRBV30 and TRBJ2-2): SQTIHQWPATLVQPVGSPLSLECTVEGTSNPNLYWYRQAAGRGLQLLFYSVGIGQISSEVPQNLSASRPQDRQFILSSKKLLLSDSGFYLCAWSTGGRRTGELFFGEGSRLTVL.

J is TRBJ1-1 and V is TRBV18, with 9 bases aligning to TRBD1. The trim removed 3 bases at V and 1 base at J, leaving 9 bases unmatched. The CDR3 consists of 17 residues. Germline V lookup: CDR1 KGHSH, CDR2 LQKENI. The CDR3 region has the DNA TGTGCCAGCTCACCGACCGGGACAGGGTTCGAGAACACTGAAGCTTTCTTT. It encodes CASSPTGTGFENTEAFF.

For this clone: The same CDR3 can be traced to other DNA sequences in this sample. CDR3 DNA: TGTGCCAGCAGCTTGGGACAGTCTCAAGAGACCCAGTACTTC. The encoded protein is CASSLGQSQETQYF. This rearrangement joins TRBV11-3 to TRBJ2-5; 7 positions match TRBD1. Germline assignment: CDR1 SGHNT and CDR2 YENEEA. V lost 3 bases, J lost 2 bases, and 3 bases stayed unmatched. The CDR3 is made up of 14 amino acids.

Concerning this clone itself: The CDR3 carries no conserved terminal phenylalanine or tryptophan, so it likely arises from a read error. This chain uses TRBV5-6 with TRBJ1-1; 8 nucleotides agree with TRBD1. The junction had 10 bases not matched to a gene; V was cut back by 0 bases and J by 0 bases. Per germline, CDR1 SGHDT and CDR2 YYEEEE. The CDR3 runs to 18 residues. The CDR3 bases are TGTGCCAGCAGCTTGGGGTGGACAGGGATATCCATGAACACTGAAGCTTTCCTT. Its translation: CASSLGWTGISMNTEAFL.

This sequence joins TRBV27 and TRBJ1-1; D is perhaps TRBD1 (5 bases). The CDR3 contains 15 residues. Germline lookup yields CDR1 MNHEY and CDR2 SMNVEV (reference sequence). V lost 2 bases, J lost 5 bases, and 15 bases lay in between. CDR3 DNA: TGTGCCAGCAGTTTAGAAGCCATCCGGGGGACTGAAGCTTTCTTT. Translated, it gives CASSLEAIRGTEAFF.

This clone has just one count. V is TRBV5-1 and J is TRBJ2-1, with D possibly being TRBD1 (6 bases). Between the trimmed V and J ends, which lost 4 bases and 4 bases, there was a span of 15 bases. The germline gives CDR1 SGHRS, CDR2 YFSETQ. The CDR3 has 15 residues. The CDR3 sequence is CASSRTGLSYNEQFF. CDR3 in DNA: TGCGCCAGCAGCCGTACAGGGCTGTCGTACAATGAGCAGTTCTTC. Using reference TRBV5-1 and TRBJ2-1 for the parts outside the CDR3, the full variable domain is KAGVTQTPRYLIKTRGQQVTLSCSPISGHRSVSWYQQTPGQGLQFLFEYFSETQRNKGNFPGRFSGRQFSNSRSEMNVSTLELGDSALYLCASSRTGLSYNEQFFGPGTRLTVL.